This entry concerns a single T cell receptor (beta chain). Its cognate antigen is unknown. The data originate from a study of cytomegalovirus exposure and HLA in healthy donors. Study details: An earlier analysis found some 100 million unique TCR beta sequences from 200 million or so T cells.

The study, taken as a whole, reports: Rare sequences made up most TCRs, while some public TCRs were found in many donors. The study carried out a later analysis of TCR beta sequences. It associated 15,000 to 20,000 of them with specific HLA alleles at a false discovery rate of 0.05.

Germline values: CDR1 SGDLS, CDR2 YYNGEE. The CDR3 is made up of 19 amino acids. The V and J ends lost 0 bases and 1 base, in that order; junction bases with no gene match: 9. The PCR made use of 60 Vbeta and 13 Jbeta primers. Here immunoSEQ multiplex PCR was the method, and the copy in TCRdb shows in-frame clones only, minus some. The repertoire holds 200,000 or so clones, with roughly 83% as singletons. Sampled while nominally healthy, donors likely had unrecorded immune exposures. V gene TRBV9 combines with J gene TRBJ2-3; 12 bases align to TRBD2. The sequence was obtained from a boy younger than 18 in good health and CMV-seronegative. Sequenced material: PBMCs. The CDR3 region is CASSVGPSGGGSRTDTQYF. In nucleotides, the CDR3 is TGTGCCAGCAGCGTAGGTCCTAGCGGGGGGGGTAGCCGCACAGATACGCAGTATTTT.